Presented here are 29 T cell receptor beta chains from one specimen sequenced in a study of T cell changes during pregnancy in multiple sclerosis. Sequenced by immunoSEQ multiplex PCR; TCRdb stores in-frame clones only, minus some. The profile shows 35,000 to 50,000 clones, about 87% of them singletons. Sequencing was performed on CD4+ T cells from peripheral blood mononuclear cells, taken in the second trimester of pregnancy. These receptors were taken from a female donor with multiple sclerosis, enrolled in a pregnancy study.

The gene calls are TRBV25-1 and TRBJ1-1; the D is unclear. Looked up from germline, CDR1 is MGHDK and CDR2 is SYGVNS. Trimming shortened V by 6 bases and J by 3 bases, and 5 bases separated the two germline ends. The CDR3 sequence is 11 residues long. CDR3 region: CASSPDTEAFF. The CDR3 DNA reads as TGTGCCAGCAGCCCCGACACTGAAGCTTTCTTT.

The chain couples TRBV23-1 to TRBJ2-1; TRBD1 aligns across 8 bases. TRBV23-1 qualifies as an ORF whose function is uncertain. After removal of 3 bases from V and 6 bases from J, the junction contained 7 bases not matched to a gene. The CDR3 contains 15 residues. The DNA of the CDR3 is TGCGCCAGCAGTCATCCCAGGGGGCGAGGCAATGAGCAGTTCTTC. It specifies CASSHPRGRGNEQFF.

In its sample, this clone was seen a few times. V gene TRBV6-1 combines with J gene TRBJ1-2, with TRBD1 matching 8 bases. V lost 7 bases and J lost 8; bases outside the gene matches: 12. This CDR3 contains 14 residues. The V gene's germline CDR1 is MNHNS and CDR2 SASEGT. The CDR3 nucleotides read TGTGCCAGCAATCCGGACAGGGTGAATTTGGGCTACACCTTC. It encodes CASNPDRVNLGYTF.

The chain carries TRBV18 and TRBJ2-7; 8 bases line up with TRBD1. The ends lost 6 bases at V and 5 bases at J; junction bases unmatched: 12. The CDR3 spans 15 residues. Looked up from germline, CDR1 is KGHSH and CDR2 is LQKENI. The CDR3 loop reads CASSQGQGARDEQYF. CDR3 bases: TGTGCCAGCTCGCAGGGTCAGGGGGCGCGGGACGAGCAGTACTTC.

The rearrangement uses TRBV5-6 and TRBJ2-7, with 11 bases fitting TRBD1. The CDR3 is 18 residues long. Looked up from germline, CDR1 is SGHDT and CDR2 is YYEEEE. The J segment lost 3 bases and the V segment lost 6 bases, leaving 17 bases of the junction unmatched. CDR3 nucleotide sequence: TGTGCCAGCACGGCCGGGGACAGGGGGTATCGTAACAACTACGAGCAGTACTTC. Translating gives CASTAGDRGYRNNYEQYF.

The chain recombines TRBV5-6 with TRBJ1-2; D not resolved. CDR1 and CDR2 (germline): SGHDT, YYEEEE. Trimming left V 7 bases short and J 0 bases short, with 19 bases between. The CDR3 runs to 16 residues. The CDR3: CASSEGLAVSNYGYTF. In DNA form, the CDR3 reads TGTGCCAGCTCCGAGGGATTAGCGGTGTCTAACTATGGCTACACCTTC.

The chain joins TRBV7-3 to TRBJ2-7; TRBD2 matches 10 bases. CDR1 and CDR2 (germline): SGHTA, FQGTGA. The CDR3 is made up of 18 amino acids. V shed 5 bases and J 4 bases; nucleotides not matched to a gene: 17. The CDR3 is CASSPKSILAGAGYEQYF. CDR3 DNA sequence: TGTGCCAGCAGCCCCAAATCCATTCTAGCGGGAGCTGGGTACGAGCAGTACTTC.

The rearrangement joins TRBV6-1 to TRBJ1-1; D is possibly TRBD1 (6 bases). This CDR3 comprises 15 residues. V lost 8 bases to trimming and J lost 1 base, with 17 bases between them. From germline, CDR1 is MNHNS and CDR2 SASEGT. The CDR3 loop is CASWGGQPRNTEAFF. CDR3 nucleotide sequence: TGTGCCAGCTGGGGGGGGCAGCCAAGGAACACTGAAGCTTTCTTT.

J is TRBJ2-2 and V is TRBV7-9; 10 nucleotides line up with TRBD1. The CDR3 loop spans 16 amino acids. Trimming cost V 5 bases and J 4 bases; bases outside gene matches: 7. Germline V gene lookup returns CDR1 SEHNR and CDR2 FQNEAQ (reference sequence). CDR3: CASSRPGTGVTGELFF. The CDR3 bases are TGTGCCAGCAGCAGACCCGGGACAGGGGTCACCGGGGAGCTGTTTTTT.

This chain connects TRBV27 to TRBJ2-1; possible D gene TRBD2, 5 bases. Germline V CDR1 and CDR2: MNHEY, SMNVEV (reference sequence). The V end lost 6 bases, the J end lost 5 bases, and 11 bases lay between the germline ends. This CDR3 comprises 13 residues. CDR3 sequence reads: CASRPGNDNEQFF. Written as DNA, the CDR3 is TGTGCCAGCAGACCCGGGAACGACAATGAGCAGTTCTTC.

This clone was observed at least ten times. This sequence joins TRBV5-6 and TRBJ2-5, with TRBD1 matching 10 bases. This CDR3 has 15 amino acids. V lost 5 bases and J lost 5; bases outside the gene matches: 9. Looked up from germline, CDR1 is SGHDT and CDR2 is YYEEEE. CDR3 region: CASRRQTGGFETQYF. Written as DNA, the CDR3 is TGTGCCAGCAGGCGTCAGACAGGGGGCTTTGAGACCCAGTACTTC.

J is TRBJ2-5 and V is TRBV9; TRBD2 matches 16 bases. Unmatched junction bases numbered 3, after V lost 2 bases and J lost 2 bases. Looked up from germline, CDR1 is SGDLS and CDR2 is YYNGEE. This CDR3 region has 17 residues. In DNA form, the CDR3 reads TGTGCCAGCAGCGTGGGACTAGCGGGAGGGAAACAAGAGACCCAGTACTTC. Encoded protein: CASSVGLAGGKQETQYF. Filled out from reference TRBV9 and TRBJ2-5, the complete variable domain reads DSGVTQTPKHLITATGQRVTLRCSPRSGDLSVYWYQQSLDQGLQFLIQYYNGEERAKGNILERFSAQQFPDLHSELNLSSLELGDSALYFCASSVGLAGGKQETQYFGPGTRLLVL.

The chain uses TRBV5-8 and TRBJ1-3; 7 bases fit TRBD1. CDR1 and CDR2 (germline): SGHTS, YDEGEE. The trim removed 4 bases at V and 0 bases at J, leaving 7 bases unmatched. This CDR3 spans 16 amino acids. DNA of the CDR3: TGTGCCAGCAGCACGGGACAGACCACCTCTGGAAACACCATATATTTT. It translates to CASSTGQTTSGNTIYF.

This chain joins TRBV5-1 and TRBJ2-1; 8 positions match TRBD2. The CDR3 spans 19 residues. The trim removed 1 base at V and 3 bases at J, leaving 15 bases unmatched. Germline V gene data show CDR1 as SGHRS and CDR2 as YFSETQ. This CDR3 is CASSLPRTSQGPNYNEQFF. The CDR3 DNA reads TGCGCCAGCAGCTTGCCTCGGACTAGCCAAGGTCCCAACTACAATGAGCAGTTCTTC.

The rearrangement links TRBV19 to TRBJ2-3, with 9 bases identical to TRBD1. The V segment lost 6 bases and the J segment 7 bases; nucleotides outside the gene matches: 11. This CDR3 is built from 15 residues. Germline-derived CDR1 and CDR2 are LNHDA and SQIVND (reference sequence). The CDR3 bases are TGTGCCAGTAGATCACAGGGGGCTTACGGATATACGCAGTATTTT. Translation: CASRSQGAYGYTQYF. Full variable domain (rest looked up from reference TRBV19 and TRBJ2-3): DGGITQSPKYLFRKEGQNVTLSCEQNLNHDAMYWYRQDPGQGLRLIYYSQIVNDFQKGDIAEGYSVSREKKESFPLTVTSAQKNPTAFYLCASRSQGAYGYTQYFGPGTRLTVL.

This chain joins TRBV9 and TRBJ2-2; TRBD2 aligns across 12 bases. This CDR3 contains 15 residues. V was clipped by 6 bases and J by 7 bases; unmatched bases: 7. CDR1 and CDR2 (germline): SGDLS, YYNGEE. CDR3 loop: CASNLAGGPVGELFF. The CDR3 coding sequence is TGTGCCAGCAATCTAGCGGGAGGGCCGGTCGGGGAGCTGTTTTTT. The whole variable domain, filled in from reference TRBV9 and TRBJ2-2, reads DSGVTQTPKHLITATGQRVTLRCSPRSGDLSVYWYQQSLDQGLQFLIQYYNGEERAKGNILERFSAQQFPDLHSELNLSSLELGDSALYFCASNLAGGPVGELFFGEGSRLTVL.

The V gene is TRBV14, the J gene TRBJ1-2; D is undetermined. V shed 0 bases and J shed 4 bases, with 6 bases lying between them. Per germline, CDR1 SGHDN and CDR2 FVKESK. The CDR3 consists of 13 residues. The CDR3 reads CASSQDSVYGYTF. CDR3 bases: TGTGCCAGCAGCCAAGACAGTGTCTATGGCTACACCTTC.

V is TRBV10-3 and J is TRBJ2-2; TRBD1 agrees at 7 bases. J gave up 3 bases and V 5 bases, and 6 bases lay outside the gene matches. In germline, CDR1 is ENHRY, CDR2 SYGVKD. This CDR3 has 15 residues. CDR3 DNA: TGTGCCATCAGTCCCGGGGACAGATACACCGGGGAGCTGTTTTTT. This sequence encodes CAISPGDRYTGELFF.

V gene TRBV6-1 combines with J gene TRBJ2-7; 7 bases are shared with TRBD1. The CDR3 totals 14 residues. Germline CDR1 is MNHNS and CDR2 is SASEGT. With 0 bases clipped from V and 3 bases from J, the junction kept 2 bases outside the gene matches. CDR3 sequence reads: CASSEAGTVYEQYF. CDR3 nucleotide sequence: TGTGCCAGCAGTGAAGCAGGGACAGTCTACGAGCAGTACTTC.

This clone was seen once. V is TRBV5-4 and J is TRBJ2-7, with 9 nucleotides matching TRBD1. Germline CDR1 SGHNT, CDR2 YYREEE (reference sequence). V was clipped by 3 bases and J by 3 bases; unmatched bases: 7. CDR3 length: 15 residues. The CDR3 loop reads CASSYVGTGLYEQYF. DNA for the CDR3: TGTGCCAGCAGCTATGTCGGGACAGGGCTCTACGAGCAGTACTTC. Drawing the rest from reference TRBV5-4 and TRBJ2-7, the complete variable domain is ETGVTQSPTHLIKTRGQQVTLRCSSQSGHNTVSWYQQALGQGPQFIFQYYREEENGRGNFPPRFSGLQFPNYSSELNVNALELDDSALYLCASSYVGTGLYEQYFGPGTRLTVT.

This clone was seen a few times. This chain links TRBV15 with TRBJ1-1, with D hard to call. The CDR3 totals 12 residues. V was clipped by 1 base and J by 7 bases, with 7 bases between them. Germline CDR1 and CDR2: LNHNV and YYDKDF (reference sequence). The CDR3 sequence: CATSRAAGEAFF. CDR3 coding DNA: TGTGCCACCAGCAGAGCAGCAGGTGAAGCTTTCTTT.

The J gene is TRBJ2-7, the V gene TRBV7-2, with TRBD1 as a possible D gene (5 bases). Per the germline V gene, CDR1 is SGHTA and CDR2 is FQGNSA. The CDR3 totals 13 residues. Trimming took off 2 bases at V and 5 bases at J, with 10 bases between the two ends. DNA of the CDR3: TGTGCCAGCAGCTTATCAGGGCTGAACGAGCAGTACTTC. It codes for CASSLSGLNEQYF.

The rearrangement links TRBV5-1 to TRBJ2-3; weak D call: TRBD1 (6 bases). The V gene lost 1 base and the J gene lost 4 bases, with 13 bases spanning the gap. The length of the CDR3 is 15 residues. CDR1 is SGHRS and CDR2 is YFSETQ in the germline V gene. CDR3 DNA sequence: TGCGCCAGCAGCTTGAGGGGGATGGGGGCAGATACGCAGTATTTT. Its protein is CASSLRGMGADTQYF.

The chain carries TRBV5-1 and TRBJ2-7; no clear D. V was trimmed by 4 bases and J by 2 bases, leaving 10 bases between them. Looked up from germline, CDR1 is SGHRS and CDR2 is YFSETQ. This CDR3 has 13 amino acids. The chain's CDR3 is CASSTSQTYEQYF. CDR3 DNA: TGCGCCAGCAGCACAAGTCAGACCTACGAGCAGTACTTC.

The chain carries TRBV10-3 and TRBJ2-3; TRBD2 might be the D (5 bases). Per germline, CDR1 ENHRY and CDR2 SYGVKD. V shed 4 bases and J shed 2 bases, with 13 bases lying between them. There are 15 residues in the CDR3. CDR3 bases: TGTGCCATCAGTGCGAGGGCGGGCGACACAGATACGCAGTATTTT. This codes for CAISARAGDTDTQYF.

This chain links TRBV6-4 with TRBJ2-3; 10 bases line up with TRBD1. With 5 bases clipped from V and 1 base from J, the junction kept 6 bases outside the gene matches. Germline V gene lookup returns CDR1 MRHNA and CDR2 SNTAGT. The CDR3 consists of 16 residues. CDR3 in DNA: TGTGCCAGCAGTATGCGGACAGGGGGGGGCACAGATACGCAGTATTTT. Its translation: CASSMRTGGGTDTQYF.

This clone was recorded a few times. The V gene is TRBV28, the J gene TRBJ2-1; no firm D call. This CDR3 region has 12 residues. Germline CDR1 is MDHEN and CDR2 is SYDVKM. The V and J ends lost 4 bases and 10 bases respectively, with 11 bases between them. Here the CDR3 reads CASSSLLGEQFF. As DNA, the CDR3 is TGTGCCAGCAGTTCCCTCTTGGGCGAGCAGTTCTTC.

V gene TRBV7-9 combines with J gene TRBJ2-3; the D gene is possibly TRBD2 (5 bases). From germline, CDR1 is SEHNR and CDR2 FQNEAQ (reference sequence). Between the trimmed V and J ends, which lost 5 bases and 5 bases, there was a span of 11 bases. The CDR3 contains 13 residues. CDR3 loop: CASSPSGVDTQYF. The DNA for the CDR3 is TGTGCCAGCAGCCCGTCCGGGGTAGATACGCAGTATTTT.

The V call is TRBV5-4, the J call TRBJ1-4, with D possibly TRBD1 on 6 matching bases. The length of the CDR3 is 14 residues. The V gene's germline CDR1 is SGHNT and CDR2 YYREEE (reference sequence). Between the trimmed V and J ends, which lost 5 bases and 3 bases, there was a span of 11 bases. The CDR3 coding sequence is TGTGCCAGCAGTCCGGCAGGGGCTAATGAAAAACTGTTTTTT. Amino acids: CASSPAGANEKLFF.